The 10 T cell receptor beta chains presented below share a single source sample, sequenced in a study of T-cell memory formation after mild COVID-19. One entry per CDR3 protein results from TCRdb running MiXCR on the 5' RACE reads. The table lists approximately 500,000 distinct CDR3 sequences, around 25% of them singletons. Sequenced input: PBMCs or a T cell subset sorted from them (not recorded which). The receptor set was obtained from an adult woman who had mild COVID-19 (a few samples of this study predate the infection). Cell type and time point are not known.

The V and J genes are TRBV24-1 and TRBJ1-1, with 12 nucleotides matching TRBD1. Germline values: CDR1 KGHDR, CDR2 SFDVKD. This CDR3 is 14 amino acids long. With V trimmed by 4 bases and J by 10 bases, 6 bases remained unmatched. The CDR3 loop reads CATSDSGQGARAFF. For the CDR3, the DNA is TGTGCCACCAGTGACTCGGGACAGGGGGCGCGAGCTTTCTTT.

The chain uses TRBV29-1 and TRBJ2-7; D is perhaps TRBD1 (6 bases). The V gene lost 3 bases and the J gene lost 3 bases, with 21 bases spanning the gap. CDR1 SQVTM and CDR2 ANQGSEA come from the germline V gene. The CDR3 spans 16 residues. CDR3 protein: CSVEWGHDVSDYEQYF. The CDR3 coding sequence is TGCAGCGTTGAGTGGGGACATGACGTATCCGACTACGAGCAGTACTTC.

CDR3 protein: CASSRTGENSPLHF. In DNA, the CDR3 is TGTGCCAGCAGTAGGACAGGGGAGAATTCACCCCTCCACTTT. The genes are TRBV12-3 or TRBV12-4 and TRBJ1-6, with TRBD1 matching 9 bases. J gave up 7 bases and V 5 bases, and 3 bases lay outside the gene matches. CDR3 size: 14 residues.

The V and J genes are TRBV4-1 and TRBJ2-5; TRBD2 matches at 15 bases. The CDR3 consists of 18 residues. CDR1 and CDR2 from the germline V gene are MGHRA and YSYEKL. V lost 0 bases, J lost 5 bases, and 7 bases stayed unmatched. The CDR3 region has the DNA TGCGCCAGCAGCCAAGATCCGGGACTAGCGGGAGGACGGGAGACCCAGTACTTC. Translating it yields CASSQDPGLAGGRETQYF.

The sample holds a few counts of this clonotype. The chain has TRBV25-1 and TRBJ1-1; no clear D. The germline CDR1 and CDR2 sequences are MGHDK and SYGVNS. Deletions cut 3 bases from V and 4 bases from J, with 12 bases between. The CDR3 consists of 14 residues. The CDR3 reads CASSDEARGTEAFF. The CDR3 nucleotides read TGTGCCAGCAGTGATGAGGCCCGAGGCACTGAAGCTTTCTTT.

CDR3 sequence (DNA): TGTGCCAGCAGGGGGGAGGCTAGAGAGGAGCAGTACTTC. Translation: CASRGEAREEQYF. The gene calls are TRBV12-3 or TRBV12-4 and TRBJ2-7, with D possibly being TRBD2 (6 bases). V lost 6 bases and J 7 bases, leaving 16 bases between the germline ends. This CDR3 is built from 13 residues.

The V gene is TRBV6-1, the J gene TRBJ1-4, with TRBD1 as a possible D gene (5 bases). Trimming pared 3 bases from V and 1 base from J, leaving 9 bases between. The CDR3 length is 15 residues. Per germline, CDR1 MNHNS and CDR2 SASEGT. CDR3 amino acids: CASSDDSLTNEKLFF. The CDR3 DNA follows: TGTGCCAGCAGTGACGACAGCTTAACTAATGAAAAACTGTTTTTT.

The gene calls are TRBV5-1 and TRBJ1-1; D perhaps matches TRBD1 (5 bases). CDR3 length: 14 residues. Germline loops: CDR1 SGHRS, CDR2 YFSETQ. Trimming removed 4 bases at V and 1 base at J, with 11 bases between. CDR3 coding DNA: TGCGCCAGCAGCCCTCTTAGGGGGAACACTGAAGCTTTCTTT. Translated: CASSPLRGNTEAFF.

This clonotype was seen more than once but under ten times. CDR3 protein: CASSPGQGERGETQYF. As DNA, the CDR3 is TGTGCCAGCTCGCCGGGACAGGGGGAAAGGGGAGAGACCCAGTACTTC. The chain combines TRBV18 with TRBJ2-5; 11 bases are shared with TRBD1. This CDR3 is 16 amino acids long. Germline V CDR1 and CDR2: KGHSH, LQKENI. V was clipped by 6 bases and J by 4 bases; unmatched bases: 10. The complete variable domain, with remaining parts taken from reference TRBV18 and TRBJ2-5, reads NAGVMQNPRHLVRRRGQEARLRCSPMKGHSHVYWYRQLPEEGLKFMVYLQKENIIDESGMPKERFSAEFPKEGPSILRIQQVVRGDSAAYFCASSPGQGERGETQYFGPGTRLLVL.

The rearrangement uses TRBV7-9 and TRBJ1-1; D not certain. Germline CDR1 and CDR2: SEHNR and FQNEAQ (reference sequence). V dropped 11 bases and J dropped 0 bases, with 10 bases sitting between them. The CDR3 loop spans 12 amino acids. CDR3 sequence: CAPEGLNTEAFF. The DNA of the CDR3 is TGTGCCCCGGAGGGTTTGAACACTGAAGCTTTCTTT.